Listed below are T cell receptor beta chains from one sample, sequenced in a study of T cell clonotyping in hematopoietic cell transplantation. Sequenced by immunoSEQ multiplex PCR; TCRdb stores in-frame clones only, minus some. Among approximately 28,000 clones, about 79% were seen once, and the ten largest hold about a quarter. The sequencing here drew on peripheral blood mononuclear cells, taken before stem cell transplant. The source is a woman in her sixties or seventies with acute myeloid leukemia. Some clones in this sample may be carry-over from other donors' samples. CDR3s include the opening cysteine and the closing phenylalanine or tryptophan. The order of the fields is clone size, D gene, J gene, CDR3 length, V gene, CDR3 DNA, CDR3 protein. A D gene is named only where the DNA matches it firmly. Size is stated for part of the rows, as once, few or many counts, or as a class when the clone is expanded.

>NA|NA|TRBJ1-2|14|TRBV27
TGTGCCAGCAGTTTATCCACAGGCCTCTATGGCTACACCTTC
CASSLSTGLYGYTF
>NA|TRBD1|TRBJ1-1|13|TRBV29-1
TGCAGCGTTGGGAACAGGGGGAACACTGAAGCTTTCTTT
CSVGNRGNTEAFF
>NA|NA|TRBJ2-2|15|TRBV19
TGTGCCAGCCGCCCCCCCGCTTTGAACACCGGGGAGCTGTTTTTT
CASRPPALNTGELFF
>NA|TRBD1|TRBJ2-2|18|TRBV9
TGTGCCAGCAGCGTAAAGGGAGGGGTGACAGGGGGCTCCGGGGAGCTGTTTTTT
CASSVKGGVTGGSGELFF
>NA|NA|TRBJ1-1|11|TRBV6-6
TGTGCCAGCAGCCCCCATCCTGAAGCTTTCTTT
CASSPHPEAFF
>NA|TRBD2|TRBJ2-1|14|TRBV30
TGTGCCTGGAGTGTACTAGCGGGACCAGATGAGCAGTTCTTC
CAWSVLAGPDEQFF
>NA|NA|TRBJ1-2|15|TRBV6-5
TGTGCCAGCAGTTACTCTAGGGGAGCTAACTATGGCTACACCTTC
CASSYSRGANYGYTF
>few|NA|TRBJ2-7|14|TRBV19
TGTGCCAGTAGTAAGACAGTTCTAACCTACGAGCAGTACTTC
CASSKTVLTYEQYF
>NA|NA|TRBJ1-5|15|TRBV10-3
TGTGCCATCAGTGCCACCGACAGCTTCAATCAGCCCCAGCATTTT
CAISATDSFNQPQHF
>NA|TRBD2|TRBJ2-1|17|TRBV7-8
TGTGCCAGCAGCCCCCCCCTTAGACTAGCGGGCCACAATGAGCAGTTCTTC
CASSPPLRLAGHNEQFF
>NA|NA|TRBJ2-7|14|TRBV27
TGTGCCAGCAGTTCTGGTCGGACTACCTACGAGCAGTACTTC
CASSSGRTTYEQYF
>few|TRBD1|TRBJ1-5|14|TRBV29-1
TGCAGCGTGGTTGACAGGGGTAGCAATCAGCCCCAGCATTTT
CSVVDRGSNQPQHF
>NA|NA|TRBJ1-2|13|TRBV5-6
TGTGCCAGCAGCTCCGGAGCTAACTATGGCTACACCTTC
CASSSGANYGYTF
>once|TRBD1|TRBJ1-2|12|TRBV29-1
TGCAGCGTTATACAGGGGTCGAATGGCTACACCTTC
CSVIQGSNGYTF
>NA|NA|TRBJ2-7|15|TRBV6-5
TGTGCCAGCAGTTACTGGCCAGGGGTTTTGGACGAGCAGTACTTC
CASSYWPGVLDEQYF
>NA|NA|TRBJ2-1|15|TRBV7-3
TGTGCCAGCAGCTTAAGAACGGACACCTACAATGAGCAGTTCTTC
CASSLRTDTYNEQFF
>NA|NA|TRBJ2-3|15|TRBV7-2
TGTGCCAGCAGCTCGACGATCTCTAGCACAGATACGCAGTATTTT
CASSSTISSTDTQYF
>NA|NA|TRBJ2-7|15|TRBV7-9
TGTGCCAGCAGCTTAACTCCCCAGTCCTTCTACGAGCAGTACTTC
CASSLTPQSFYEQYF
>NA|NA|TRBJ2-1|13|TRBV6-1
TGTGCCACCAAGGGGGTGGAATACAATGAGCAGTTCTTC
CATKGVEYNEQFF
>NA|TRBD1|TRBJ2-1|14|TRBV11-3
TGTGCCAGCAGCCCGACAGGGTCGGGTAATGAGCAGTTCTTC
CASSPTGSGNEQFF
>NA|TRBD2|TRBJ2-1|15|TRBV5-6
TGTGCCAGCAGCTTGAGGACTAGGGGTCTGAATGAGCAGTTCTTC
CASSLRTRGLNEQFF
>NA|NA|TRBJ2-1|15|TRBV6-4
TGTGCCAGCTCCCGGACGGGAAGCTCCTACAATGAGCAGTTCTTC
CASSRTGSSYNEQFF
>NA|TRBD1|TRBJ1-5|17|TRBV7-2
TGTGCCAGCAGCTTAGGGGGGGGACAGGAAAGCAATCAGCCCCAGCATTTT
CASSLGGGQESNQPQHF
>NA|NA|TRBJ2-5|16|TRBV7-3
TGTGCCAGCAACTTAAGGAGCGGGCCCTCCGAGGAGACCCAGTACTTC
CASNLRSGPSEETQYF
>NA|TRBD1|TRBJ1-2|16|TRBV25-1
TGTGCCAGCAGTGAGACTGCCTCACAGGGGGCGAATGGCTACACCTTC
CASSETASQGANGYTF
>NA|NA|TRBJ2-7|14|TRBV19
TGTGCCAGTAGTCCCCAGGACTTCTCCTACGAGCAGTACTTC
CASSPQDFSYEQYF
>NA|NA|TRBJ2-7|13|TRBV19
TGTGCCAGCTCCCCTGGAGGGGTCCGCGAGCAGTACTTC
CASSPGGVREQYF
>few|TRBD2|TRBJ2-3|17|TRBV13
TGTGCCAGCAGCTTCCTCCCACTAGCGGGGGGGCCGCATACGCAGTATTTT
CASSFLPLAGGPHTQYF
>NA|NA|TRBJ2-1|16|TRBV4-3
TGCGCCAGCAGCGCCCGCTTATCCGCCCTCTACAATGAGCAGTTCTTC
CASSARLSALYNEQFF
>NA|NA|TRBJ1-5|15|TRBV28
TGTGCCAGCAGTTTAATTTTCGGGGCGGGGCAGCCCCAGCATTTT
CASSLIFGAGQPQHF
>NA|NA|TRBJ2-2|14|TRBV19
TGTGCCAGTAGTATAGACGCGGACACCGGGGAGCTGTTTTTT
CASSIDADTGELFF
>NA|NA|TRBJ2-7|12|TRBV7-9
TGCGCCAGCAGCCCGATGGGCCCCCTGCAGTACTTC
CASSPMGPLQYF
>NA|TRBD2|TRBJ2-3|15|TRBV7-9
TGTGCCAGCACTACTGGACTAGCGGGAATAGATACGCAGTATTTT
CASTTGLAGIDTQYF
>NA|TRBD2|TRBJ2-7|16|TRBV19
TGTGCCAGCTCTCCTAGCGGGGGGGCCGGGTCCTACGAGCAGTACTTC
CASSPSGGAGSYEQYF
>once|NA|TRBJ1-5|13|TRBV7-9
TGTGCCAGCGGCCGGGACACCGATCAGCCCCAGCATTTT
CASGRDTDQPQHF
>NA|NA|TRBJ2-2|14|TRBV7-2
TGTGCCAGCAGCTTAGCCTCTAGCACCGGGGAGCTGTTTTTT
CASSLASSTGELFF
>NA|TRBD1|TRBJ2-3|15|TRBV7-9
TGTGCCAGCAGCCCGGGGACAGGGGACACAGATACGCAGTATTTT
CASSPGTGDTDTQYF
>NA|NA|TRBJ2-7|11|TRBV20-1
TGCAGTGCTAGTGAATCCTACGAGCAGTACTTC
CSASESYEQYF
>NA|TRBD2|TRBJ2-2|14|TRBV11-3
TGTGCCAGCAGCCCCGGGGGGGACACCGGGGAGCTGTTTTTT
CASSPGGDTGELFF
>NA|TRBD1|TRBJ1-1|13|TRBV25-1
TGTGCCAGCAGTGTAGAGGGGGCCACTGAAGCTTTCTTT
CASSVEGATEAFF
>NA|NA|TRBJ2-2|14|TRBV29-1
TGCAGCGCCCTGGGGCAGGGGGGCACCGGGGAGCTGTTTTTT
CSALGQGGTGELFF
>NA|TRBD1|TRBJ2-3|16|TRBV5-1
TGCGCCAGCAGCAGAGGACAGGGTGAGCTCACAGATACGCAGTATTTT
CASSRGQGELTDTQYF
>NA|TRBD1|TRBJ1-2|15|TRBV19
TGTGCCAGTAGTAGAGGGGACAGGGGAACTATTGGCTACACCTTC
CASSRGDRGTIGYTF
>NA|NA|TRBJ2-2|14|TRBV6-1
TGTGCCAGCAGTGATAACATTAACACCGGGGAGCTGTTTTTT
CASSDNINTGELFF
>NA|NA|TRBJ2-7|13|TRBV5-6
TGTGCCAGCAGTCGGGACCAAACCCTAGAGCAGTACTTC
CASSRDQTLEQYF
>NA|NA|TRBJ1-2|14|TRBV7-9
TGTGCCAGCAGCTTAGGTCCAGGACTCGTCGGCTACACCTTC
CASSLGPGLVGYTF